The 26 T cell receptor beta chains below were found in one sample sequenced in a study of neoadjuvant anti-PD-1 for oral cavity cancer. Here immunoSEQ multiplex PCR was the method, and the copy in TCRdb shows in-frame clones only, minus some. This table holds tens of thousands of clones, roughly 29% found once. As to time point: after neoadjuvant nivolumab, at surgical resection. The specimen comprised tumor tissue, sampled after nivolumab (anti-PD-1) treatment. The receptors shown here come from a person aged 35-79 years with oral cavity squamous cell carcinoma.

The V gene is TRBV5-1, the J gene TRBJ1-2; the D gene is possibly TRBD1 (5 bases). V was clipped by 3 bases and J by 6 bases, with 9 bases between them. CDR1 and CDR2 from the germline V gene are SGHRS and YFSETQ. This CDR3 has 12 residues. The CDR3 nucleotides are TGCGCCAGCAGCTGGGGGGGAGATGGCTACACCTTC. This sequence encodes CASSWGGDGYTF.

The chain is built from TRBV2 and TRBJ2-1, with TRBD2 matching over 8 bases. The CDR3 contains 17 residues. Germline V gives CDR1 SNHLY, CDR2 FYNNEI. V was pared by 4 bases and J by 3 bases, with 11 bases of the junction left unmatched. CDR3 nucleotide sequence: TGTGCCAGCAGTGCGTCCCTCCCTGCGGGAGGCTACAATGAGCAGTTCTTC. This gives the protein CASSASLPAGGYNEQFF.

The chain couples TRBV16 to TRBJ1-5, with D possibly being TRBD1 (5 bases). The length of the CDR3 is 14 residues. Germline CDR1 reads KGHSY; CDR2 reads FQNENV. V gave up 2 bases and J gave up 4 bases, with 9 bases separating them. The CDR3 nucleotides read TGTGCCAGCAGCCAAATGGGGGGAAATCAGCCCCAGCATTTT. Its translation is CASSQMGGNQPQHF.

This clone has a single count. The genes are TRBV6-5 and TRBJ2-7, with 7 bases fitting TRBD1. The CDR3 consists of 15 residues. Germline assignment: CDR1 MNHEY and CDR2 SVGAGI. Trimming removed 6 bases from V and 2 bases from J; junction bases left unmatched: 10. The CDR3 bases are TGTGCCAGCAGCTATACGACAGGGAACCCCTACGAGCAGTACTTC. It codes for CASSYTTGNPYEQYF.

This chain uses TRBV7-9 with TRBJ2-7; possible D gene TRBD2, 5 bases. The CDR3 has 17 amino acids. The ends were cut back, 0 bases at V and 0 bases at J, with 15 bases in the middle. Germline V gene data show CDR1 as SEHNR and CDR2 as FQNEAQ (reference sequence). This CDR3 reads CASSLAGSGLNSYEQYF. CDR3 in DNA: TGTGCCAGCAGCTTAGCCGGCAGCGGACTTAACTCCTACGAGCAGTACTTC.

This clone appeared a few times. The V call is TRBV29-1, the J call TRBJ2-7; 14 bases agree with TRBD2. Germline CDR1 is SQVTM and CDR2 is ANQGSEA. This CDR3 comprises 14 residues. Losses at the gene ends were 4 bases for V and 4 bases for J; bases not matched to a gene: 3. CDR3: CSVVGTSGGYEQYF. The CDR3 DNA reads as TGCAGCGTTGTAGGGACTAGCGGGGGATACGAGCAGTACTTC.

The gene calls are TRBV27 and TRBJ2-7; D is perhaps TRBD1 (6 bases). This CDR3 comprises 13 residues. V was clipped by 3 bases and J by 4 bases, with 10 bases between them. CDR1 and CDR2 from the germline V gene are MNHEY and SMNVEV (reference sequence). The CDR3 DNA follows: TGTGCCAGCAGTTTTTTACAGGGATACGAGCAGTACTTC. Its protein is CASSFLQGYEQYF.

This chain uses TRBV5-1 with TRBJ2-7; D gene uncertain. V gave up 4 bases and J gave up 5 bases, with 10 bases separating them. Germline loops: CDR1 SGHRS, CDR2 YFSETQ. The CDR3 has 12 amino acids. The CDR3 protein is CASSPGVNEQYF. The CDR3 DNA follows: TGCGCCAGCAGCCCTGGGGTAAACGAGCAGTACTTC. The variable domain in full, completed from reference TRBV5-1 and TRBJ2-7, reads KAGVTQTPRYLIKTRGQQVTLSCSPISGHRSVSWYQQTPGQGLQFLFEYFSETQRNKGNFPGRFSGRQFSNSRSEMNVSTLELGDSALYLCASSPGVNEQYFGPGTRLTVT.

This chain joins TRBV18 and TRBJ2-7, with a possible D match to TRBD1 (5 bases). Germline V gene sequence: CDR1 KGHSH, CDR2 LQKENI. V dropped 4 bases and J dropped 2 bases, with 6 bases sitting between them. CDR3 size: 12 residues. Written as DNA, the CDR3 is TGTGCCAGCTCACTACAGGCCTACGAGCAGTACTTC. The encoded protein is CASSLQAYEQYF.

This sequence joins TRBV2 and TRBJ1-5, with D possibly matching TRBD1 (6 bases). V lost 7 bases, J lost 4 bases, and 17 bases lay in between. Germline CDR1 SNHLY, CDR2 FYNNEI. This CDR3 is built from 15 residues. CDR3 nucleotide sequence: TGTGCCAGCACTAGAACGACAGGAGTTAATCAGCCCCAGCATTTT. Protein sequence: CASTRTTGVNQPQHF.

This chain links TRBV9 with TRBJ1-4, with a weak D call TRBD1 (5 bases). The CDR3 consists of 15 residues. Trimming stripped 0 bases from V and 3 bases from J, with 9 bases between. CDR1 is SGDLS and CDR2 is YYNGEE in the germline V gene. CDR3 residues: CASSVGTGPNEKLFF. The CDR3 nucleotides read TGTGCCAGCAGCGTAGGAACGGGACCTAATGAAAAACTGTTTTTT.

The chain recombines TRBV6-4 with TRBJ2-7, with TRBD1 identical over 7 bases. Germline CDR1 MRHNA, CDR2 SNTAGT. V lost 8 bases, J lost 5 bases, and 9 bases stayed unmatched. The CDR3 spans 13 residues. The CDR3 DNA reads as TGTGCCAGCTCGGGACAGTCCGCCCACGAGCAGTACTTC. As protein: CASSGQSAHEQYF.

In its sample, this clone was seen a few times. V gene TRBV28 combines with J gene TRBJ1-2; maybe TRBD1 (5 bases). CDR1 MDHEN and CDR2 SYDVKM come from the germline V gene. There are 13 residues in the CDR3. Between the trimmed V and J ends, which lost 6 bases and 7 bases, there was a span of 15 bases. CDR3 bases: TGTGCCAGCAGCTTAGGGACTATCTCTGGCTACACCTTC. It specifies CASSLGTISGYTF.

This clone was observed a few times. V and J are TRBV9 and TRBJ2-6; 8 bases match TRBD1. The CDR3 loop spans 17 amino acids. V dropped 5 bases and J dropped 0; count of bases not matched to a gene: 7. Germline CDR1 is SGDLS and CDR2 is YYNGEE. The CDR3 nucleotides read TGTGCCAGCAGTCATCCAGGGGGCTACTCTGGGGCCAACGTCCTGACTTTC. It is translated as CASSHPGGYSGANVLTF.

This clone is termed medium-sized. The CDR3 nucleotides read TGTGCCAGCAGCCCATCCAGCGGGAGAGGCAATGAGCAGTTCTTC. It encodes CASSPSSGRGNEQFF. The V gene is TRBV7-9, the J gene TRBJ2-1, with TRBD2 identical over 8 bases. Germline CDR1 reads SEHNR; CDR2 reads FQNEAQ (reference sequence). The trim removed 5 bases at V and 6 bases at J, leaving 9 bases unmatched. This CDR3 region has 15 residues.

This clone was detected only a few times. The chain uses TRBV27 and TRBJ2-5, with D perhaps TRBD1 (6 bases). Trimming pared 6 bases from V and 4 bases from J, leaving 18 bases between. Germline CDR1 MNHEY, CDR2 SMNVEV (reference sequence). CDR3 size: 15 residues. CDR3 nucleotides: TGTGCCAGCAGGCCGGGACATGGGAGATTAGAGACCCAGTACTTC. This encodes CASRPGHGRLETQYF.

This clone occurred once. The chain links TRBV5-5 to TRBJ2-7; 7 bases are a match to TRBD1. This CDR3 is 17 amino acids long. V shed 3 bases and J 9 bases; nucleotides not matched to a gene: 21. Per the germline V gene, CDR1 is SGHKS and CDR2 is YYEKEE (reference sequence). The CDR3 loop is CASSSQSTGVGSVRQYF. The DNA for the CDR3 is TGTGCCAGCAGCTCCCAGAGTACAGGGGTCGGGTCCGTGCGGCAGTACTTC. Full variable domain (remainder filled in from reference TRBV5-5 and TRBJ2-7): DAGVTQSPTHLIKTRGQQVTLRCSPISGHKSVSWYQQVLGQGPQFIFQYYEKEERGRGNFPDRFSARQFPNYSSELNVNALLLGDSALYLCASSSQSTGVGSVRQYFGPGTRLTVT.

The chain links TRBV7-6 to TRBJ2-3; D uncertain. Per germline, CDR1 SGHVS and CDR2 FNYEAQ. The ends were cut back, 5 bases at V and 2 bases at J, with 8 bases in the middle. This CDR3 is built from 13 residues. CDR3 in DNA: TGTGCCAGCAGCCCCGTTGCCACAGATACGCAGTATTTT. As protein: CASSPVATDTQYF.

This chain connects TRBV27 to TRBJ2-7; D gene ambiguous. V shed 2 bases and J shed 7 bases, with 12 bases lying between them. The CDR3 consists of 13 residues. CDR1 and CDR2 (germline): MNHEY, SMNVEV (reference sequence). The CDR3 region has the DNA TGTGCCAGCAGTTTAACGGGCCTGAGGGAGCAGTACTTC. It codes for CASSLTGLREQYF.

This chain uses TRBV5-1 with TRBJ2-3, with 8 positions matching TRBD2. The CDR3 consists of 16 residues. CDR1 and CDR2 from the germline V gene are SGHRS and YFSETQ. With V trimmed by 0 bases and J by 5 bases, 8 bases remained unmatched. The CDR3 nucleotides read TGCGCCAGCAGCTTGGCCGGGGGGGCGCAGGGAGATACGCAGTATTTT. Protein product: CASSLAGGAQGDTQYF.

This clone was seen only a few times. The rearrangement uses TRBV28 and TRBJ1-2; perhaps TRBD1 as D (5 bases). The CDR3 length is 13 residues. The germline CDR1 and CDR2 sequences are MDHEN and SYDVKM. V lost 7 bases, J lost 4 bases, and 13 bases lay in between. CDR3 residues: CASTPDSIYGYTF. The CDR3 region has the DNA TGTGCCAGCACCCCTGACAGTATCTATGGCTACACCTTC.

V gene TRBV27 combines with J gene TRBJ1-2, with 8 positions matching TRBD1. V lost 0 bases and J lost 8; bases outside the gene matches: 5. The CDR3 extends over 14 amino acids. CDR1 and CDR2 (germline): MNHEY, SMNVEV (reference sequence). The CDR3 coding sequence is TGTGCCAGCAGTTTATCGACAGGGGTTGCCGGCTACACCTTC. This gives the protein CASSLSTGVAGYTF.

The genes are TRBV7-8 and TRBJ2-5; TRBD2 matches at 7 bases. The CDR3 extends over 15 amino acids. Unmatched junction bases numbered 6, after V lost 3 bases and J lost 2 bases. Germline values: CDR1 SGHVS, CDR2 FQNEAQ. CDR3 coding DNA: TGTGCCAGCAGCTTGAGCAACGGGGGGCAAGAGACCCAGTACTTC. This gives the protein CASSLSNGGQETQYF.

This clone was counted many times. This chain joins TRBV28 and TRBJ2-7; 10 bases match TRBD1. V lost 5 bases, J lost 2 bases, and 6 bases stayed unmatched. The CDR3 has 15 residues. The germline gives CDR1 MDHEN, CDR2 SYDVKM. CDR3 nucleotides: TGTGCCAGCAGTAGCCTCGGGACAGGGGCCTACGAGCAGTACTTC. Translating it yields CASSSLGTGAYEQYF.

The V gene is TRBV6-6, the J gene TRBJ2-2, with unresolved D. Germline CDR1 MNHNY, CDR2 SVGAGI (reference sequence). The CDR3 is 11 residues long. The V and J ends lost 4 bases and 6 bases respectively, with 3 bases between them. The CDR3 DNA follows: TGTGCCAGCAGTTCATCCGGGGAGCTGTTTTTT. This sequence encodes CASSSSGELFF.

This clone was picked up a small number of times. V and J are TRBV19 and TRBJ1-1, with unresolved D. Trimming removed 10 bases from V and 3 bases from J, with 12 bases in between. The germline V gene encodes CDR1 LNHDA and CDR2 SQIVND (reference sequence). The CDR3 has 12 amino acids. CDR3 in amino acids: CATRWADTEAFF. The CDR3 coding sequence is TGTGCCACCCGATGGGCGGACACTGAAGCTTTCTTT.